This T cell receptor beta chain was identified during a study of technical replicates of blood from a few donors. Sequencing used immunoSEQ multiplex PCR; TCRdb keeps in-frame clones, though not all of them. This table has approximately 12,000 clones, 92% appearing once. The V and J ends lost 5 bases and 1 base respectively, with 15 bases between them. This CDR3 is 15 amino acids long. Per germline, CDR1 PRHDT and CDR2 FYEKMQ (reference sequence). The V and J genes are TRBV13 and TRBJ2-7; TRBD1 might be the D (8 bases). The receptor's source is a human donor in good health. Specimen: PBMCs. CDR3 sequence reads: CASSAGQGGSYEQYF. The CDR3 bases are TGTGCCAGCAGCGCAGGACAGGGAGGGTCCTACGAGCAGTACTTC.